The 14 T cell receptor beta chains below all came from one sample that was sequenced in a study of identical twins. TCRdb redid the calling of the 5' RACE reads with MiXCR, one entry per CDR3 protein. The sample carries 450,000 or so distinct CDR3 sequences, roughly an eighth recorded once. In addition, the sample was reused for a study of yellow fever vaccine responses in identical twins.

The sample was CD4+ T cells sorted from blood. The receptors derive from a woman between 18 and 29 years old in good health.

This clonotype was detected a few times. The genes are TRBV7-2 and TRBJ2-1; D is unclear. V lost 5 bases, J lost 6 bases, and 17 bases lay in between. The germline V gene encodes CDR1 SGHTA and CDR2 FQGNSA. The CDR3 length is 15 residues. As DNA, the CDR3 is TGTGCCAGCAGCCAGACCCCACTGACGGCCAATGAGCAGTTCTTC. This sequence encodes CASSQTPLTANEQFF.

This clonotype has a count of ten or more. The J gene is TRBJ1-2, the V gene TRBV29-1; 7 nucleotides match TRBD1. The CDR3 runs to 13 residues. V shed 1 base, J shed 2 bases, and the junction held 1 base outside the gene matches. Germline CDR1 SQVTM, CDR2 ANQGSEA. The CDR3 DNA is TGCAGCGTTGAAGCAGGGGGGAACTATGGCTACACCTTC. It is translated as CSVEAGGNYGYTF.

This clonotype turned up a few times. The CDR3 here is CASTQGTSGSAYNEQFF. The CDR3 coding sequence is TGTGCCAGCACCCAGGGGACTAGCGGGAGTGCTTACAATGAGCAGTTCTTC. The genes are TRBV7-9 and TRBJ2-1; 14 bases fit TRBD2. Germline CDR1 SEHNR, CDR2 FQNEAQ (reference sequence). The CDR3 covers 17 residues. The V gene end was trimmed by 7 bases and the J gene end by 4 bases; junction bases not matched to a gene: 9.

In its sample, this clonotype was seen a few times. This chain links TRBV11-2 with TRBJ2-7; D is tentatively TRBD1 or TRBD2 (5 bases each). This CDR3 contains 12 residues. Germline values: CDR1 SGHAT, CDR2 FQNNGV. V lost 5 bases to trimming and J lost 6 bases, with 11 bases between them. This chain's CDR3 is CASSPSGREQYF. CDR3 bases: TGTGCCAGCAGCCCGTCGGGGCGCGAGCAGTACTTC.

This clonotype was seen a handful of times. This rearrangement joins TRBV12-3 or TRBV12-4 to TRBJ2-2; D is possibly TRBD1 (8 bases). The germline V and J ends were trimmed by 6 bases and 1 base, with 18 bases remaining between them. There are 17 residues in the CDR3. CDR3 sequence (DNA): TGTGCCAGCAGCCTCCACAGGGGGGGCCTGAACACCGGGGAGCTGTTTTTT. Residues: CASSLHRGGLNTGELFF.

Ten or more counts support this clonotype. V and J are TRBV7-2 and TRBJ2-1; perhaps TRBD2 as D (6 bases). CDR3 size: 14 residues. Germline CDR1 is SGHTA and CDR2 is FQGNSA. V was trimmed by 5 bases and J by 5 bases, leaving 13 bases between them. CDR3 sequence: CASSLPGLNNEQFF. The CDR3 nucleotides read TGTGCCAGCAGCCTGCCGGGACTGAACAATGAGCAGTTCTTC.

This clonotype appeared a few times. This chain connects TRBV12-3 or TRBV12-4 to TRBJ2-7, with 7 bases matching TRBD1. This CDR3 spans 16 amino acids. J was trimmed by 0 bases and V by 1 base; bases with no gene match: 6. The CDR3 DNA is TGTGCCAGCAGTTTAGAGACAGGGCCTACCTCCTACGAGCAGTACTTC. Protein sequence: CASSLETGPTSYEQYF.

V gene TRBV14 combines with J gene TRBJ2-1; no definite D call. Trimming pared 4 bases from V and 0 bases from J, leaving 7 bases between. Germline assignment: CDR1 SGHDN and CDR2 FVKESK. The length of the CDR3 is 14 residues. The CDR3 DNA follows: TGTGCCAGCAGCCCCACGTTCTCCTACAATGAGCAGTTCTTC. Translated, it gives CASSPTFSYNEQFF.

This clonotype has only a few counts. This rearrangement joins TRBV4-1 to TRBJ2-7; D may match TRBD1 or TRBD2 (5 bases each). V shed 5 bases and J shed 5 bases, with 19 bases lying between them. CDR1 is MGHRA, CDR2 YSYEKL, per germline. The CDR3 runs 15 residues. The CDR3 region has the DNA TGCGCCAGCAGCACGTCGGGGACCCATTCGAACGAGCAGTACTTC. The encoded protein is CASSTSGTHSNEQYF.

This clonotype was seen a handful of times. The gene calls are TRBV6-5 and TRBJ2-3; D may be TRBD2 (6 bases). CDR1 is MNHEY, CDR2 SVGAGI, per germline. Trimming removed 6 bases from V and 10 bases from J, with 26 bases in between. The CDR3 length is 16 residues. The CDR3 DNA follows: TGTGCCAGCAGCCCCGGGGGAGTAGATCTACTTAGAGCGCAGTATTTT. Protein: CASSPGGVDLLRAQYF.

The chain has TRBV15 and TRBJ1-1; D may be TRBD1 (5 bases). Looked up from germline, CDR1 is LNHNV and CDR2 is YYDKDF (reference sequence). The CDR3 spans 13 residues. V lost 0 bases and J lost 11, with 13 bases in between. As DNA, the CDR3 is TGTGCCACCAGCAGAGATGGGAGAGGGGTTGCTTTCTTT. It is translated as CATSRDGRGVAFF.

This clonotype was detected ten times or more. The gene calls are TRBV5-1 and TRBJ1-3, with unresolved D. This CDR3 spans 15 amino acids. The V end was cut by 0 bases, the J end by 0 bases, with 7 bases between. Per the germline V gene, CDR1 is SGHRS and CDR2 is YFSETQ. Here the CDR3 DNA reads TGCGCCAGCAGCTTGGAACAGAGCTCTGGAAACACCATATATTTT. Protein product: CASSLEQSSGNTIYF.

In this sample, this clonotype turned up a few times. The rearrangement joins TRBV7-9 to TRBJ2-3, with D tentatively TRBD1 or TRBD2 (5 bases each). With 5 bases removed from V and 5 bases from J, the gap between germline ends came to 11 bases. This CDR3 has 13 residues. Germline CDR1 SEHNR, CDR2 FQNEAQ (reference sequence). The CDR3 spells CASSRDLQDTQYF. The CDR3, as DNA: TGTGCCAGCAGCCGGGACCTTCAAGATACGCAGTATTTT.

This chain uses TRBV5-6 with TRBJ2-3; D remains unclear. Germline values: CDR1 SGHDT, CDR2 YYEEEE. V lost 6 bases and J lost 0, with 20 bases in between. This CDR3 spans 17 amino acids. The CDR3 region has the DNA TGTGCCAGCACCCTTGCTGTGGAGCCGATAAGCACAGATACGCAGTATTTT. Amino acids: CASTLAVEPISTDTQYF.